This paragraph covers one TCR beta chain sequence. The antigen is undetermined. This specimen belongs to a study of cytomegalovirus exposure and HLA in healthy donors. Study-wide findings and caveats: Available immune exposure information covered CMV serostatus only. More clonal expansion characterized HLA-associated TCR beta chains than equally common others in a later analysis. Usually a TCR sequence was rare, but some public TCRs were found in many donors.

The germline gives CDR1 MNHNS, CDR2 SASEGT. This CDR3 contains 15 residues. The trim removed 1 base at V and 4 bases at J, leaving 3 bases unmatched. This PCR relied on a set of 60 Vbeta primers and 13 Jbeta primers. Using immunoSEQ multiplex PCR, the repertoire was profiled, and TCRdb retains in-frame clones only, with some absent. The profile shows some 80,000 clones, 78% of them singletons. The chain has TRBV6-1 and TRBJ1-5; 8 bases match TRBD1. The clonotype was recovered from a middle-aged man in good health and CMV-seronegative. The sequenced material came from PBMCs. The CDR3 loop reads CASSEGTGWNQPQHF. The DNA for the CDR3 is TGTGCCAGCAGTGAAGGGACAGGGTGGAATCAGCCCCAGCATTTT.